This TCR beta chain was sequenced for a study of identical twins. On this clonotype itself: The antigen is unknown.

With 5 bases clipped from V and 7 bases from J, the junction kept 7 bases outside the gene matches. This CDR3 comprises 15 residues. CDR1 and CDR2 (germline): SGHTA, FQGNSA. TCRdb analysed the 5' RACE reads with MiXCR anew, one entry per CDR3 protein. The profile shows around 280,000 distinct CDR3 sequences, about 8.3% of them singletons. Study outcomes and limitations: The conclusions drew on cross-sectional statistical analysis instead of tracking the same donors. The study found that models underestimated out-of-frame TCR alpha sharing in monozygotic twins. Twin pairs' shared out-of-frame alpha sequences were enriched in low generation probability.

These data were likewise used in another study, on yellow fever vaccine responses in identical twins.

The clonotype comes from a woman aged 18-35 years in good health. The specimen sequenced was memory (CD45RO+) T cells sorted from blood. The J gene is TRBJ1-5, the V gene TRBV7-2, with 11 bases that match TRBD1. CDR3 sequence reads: CASSPRTGGGQPQHF. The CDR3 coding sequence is TGTGCCAGCAGCCCCCGGACAGGGGGCGGCCAGCCCCAGCATTTT.